The 23 T cell receptor beta chains reported below all come from one sample, sequenced in a study of cytomegalovirus exposure and HLA in healthy donors. A multiplex PCR was run with 60 Vbeta primers and 13 Jbeta primers. Sequencing used immunoSEQ multiplex PCR; TCRdb keeps in-frame clones, though not all of them. The top ten hold over 2% of the sample, which has 170,000 or so clones, 60% to 80% seen once. Sequencing input: PBMCs. These receptors were taken from a man between 60 and 75 years old in good health and CMV-seronegative.

This chain connects TRBV13 to TRBJ2-1; TRBD2 matches 11 bases. The CDR3 extends over 14 amino acids. Germline trimming cut 5 bases from V and 15 bases from J; bases unmatched to any gene: 12. From germline, CDR1 is PRHDT and CDR2 FYEKMQ (reference sequence). CDR3 loop: CASSKLAGADSRFF. The CDR3 nucleotides are TGTGCCAGCAGCAAACTAGCGGGGGCAGATTCTAGGTTCTTC.

This clone was counted a few times. The chain recombines TRBV18 with TRBJ1-1; D possibly corresponds to TRBD1 (5 bases). The CDR3 sequence is 15 residues long. Germline V lookup: CDR1 KGHSH, CDR2 LQKENI. V lost 0 bases and J lost 1, with 9 bases in between. In DNA form, the CDR3 reads TGTGCCAGCTCACCACCGCTGGGGCCGAACACTGAAGCTTTCTTT. Residues: CASSPPLGPNTEAFF.

The CDR3 is CASSVGQNRYEQYF. The CDR3 region has the DNA TGTGCCAGCAGCGTAGGACAGAACCGCTACGAGCAGTACTTC. V gene TRBV9 combines with J gene TRBJ2-7, with a weak D call TRBD1 (5 bases). Germline V gene lookup returns CDR1 SGDLS and CDR2 YYNGEE. Trimming removed 0 bases from V and 3 bases from J, with 10 bases in between. CDR3 length: 14 residues. The entire variable domain, with the rest obtained from reference TRBV9 and TRBJ2-7, is as follows: DSGVTQTPKHLITATGQRVTLRCSPRSGDLSVYWYQQSLDQGLQFLIQYYNGEERAKGNILERFSAQQFPDLHSELNLSSLELGDSALYFCASSVGQNRYEQYFGPGTRLTVT.

This clone was observed a handful of times. The rearrangement uses TRBV30 and TRBJ2-7; D call uncertain. The V gene lost 1 base and the J gene lost 0 bases, with 7 bases spanning the gap. Germline V gene lookup returns CDR1 GTSNPN and CDR2 SVGIG (reference sequence). This CDR3 region has 13 residues. The CDR3 here is CAWSDNSSYEQYF. The CDR3 DNA sequence: TGTGCCTGGAGTGATAACAGCTCCTACGAGCAGTACTTC.

V gene TRBV6-1 combines with J gene TRBJ2-2; 9 nucleotides agree with TRBD1. The CDR3 covers 15 residues. Trimming at V came to 4 bases and at J to 5 bases, leaving 5 bases not matched to a gene. Germline loops: CDR1 MNHNS, CDR2 SASEGT. This CDR3 is CASSALTGGTGELFF. CDR3 sequence (DNA): TGTGCCAGCAGTGCATTGACAGGGGGTACCGGGGAGCTGTTTTTT.

The chain is built from TRBV19 and TRBJ2-6; D might be TRBD2 (5 bases). In germline, CDR1 is LNHDA, CDR2 SQIVND (reference sequence). Trimming shortened V by 6 bases and J by 4 bases, and 10 bases separated the two germline ends. This CDR3 has 14 amino acids. CDR3 amino acids: CASSVSGGANVLTF. The CDR3 DNA reads TGTGCCAGTAGCGTCTCGGGAGGGGCCAACGTCCTGACTTTC.

This clone showed up just a few times. In DNA form, the CDR3 reads TGTGCCAGCAGCTTGATGAGTGGCGGGGGGGCCTATGAGCAGTTCTTC. This sequence encodes CASSLMSGGGAYEQFF. V gene TRBV5-4 combines with J gene TRBJ2-1; 9 bases align to TRBD2. Germline CDR1 is SGHNT and CDR2 is YYREEE (reference sequence). V shed 1 base and J 8 bases; nucleotides not matched to a gene: 10. This CDR3 spans 16 amino acids.

In its sample, this clone was seen once. The chain has TRBV7-8 and TRBJ2-2; unclear D gene. CDR3 length: 13 amino acids. Germline-derived CDR1 and CDR2 are SGHVS and FQNEAQ. V lost 1 base and J 4 bases, leaving 4 bases between the germline ends. In DNA form, the CDR3 reads TGTGCCAGCAGCTTAGTGGCCACCGGGGAGCTGTTTTTT. Amino acid sequence: CASSLVATGELFF.

V is TRBV6-5 and J is TRBJ2-7; 7 bases fit TRBD2. The CDR3 runs to 13 residues. V lost 8 bases, J lost 6 bases, and 10 bases stayed unmatched. Germline V CDR1 and CDR2: MNHEY, SVGAGI. CDR3 in amino acids: CASSYVREGEQYF. The CDR3 DNA reads as TGTGCCAGCTCCTATGTGAGGGAGGGCGAGCAGTACTTC.

The V and J genes are TRBV19 and TRBJ2-7; 8 positions agree with TRBD1. V lost 5 bases to trimming and J lost 6 bases; unmatched junction nucleotides: 3. Germline V CDR1 and CDR2: LNHDA, SQIVND (reference sequence). The CDR3 covers 12 residues. CDR3 region: CASSVDRGEQYF. CDR3 nucleotide sequence: TGTGCCAGTAGTGTCGACAGGGGCGAGCAGTACTTC. The full variable domain, completed using reference TRBV19 and TRBJ2-7, is DGGITQSPKYLFRKEGQNVTLSCEQNLNHDAMYWYRQDPGQGLRLIYYSQIVNDFQKGDIAEGYSVSREKKESFPLTVTSAQKNPTAFYLCASSVDRGEQYFGPGTRLTVT.

The chain combines TRBV6-5 with TRBJ2-1, with 10 nucleotides matching TRBD2. The CDR3 length is 13 residues. CDR1 and CDR2 from the germline V gene are MNHEY and SVGAGI. V was clipped by 6 bases and J by 15 bases; unmatched bases: 11. The CDR3 DNA sequence: TGTGCCAGCAGAACGAGCGGGGGGGAAAAGAGGTTCTTC. Its translation: CASRTSGGEKRFF.

V and J are TRBV29-1 and TRBJ2-3; 7 bases line up with TRBD2. CDR3 length equals 14 residues. The V segment lost 5 bases and the J segment 4 bases; nucleotides outside the gene matches: 9. CDR1 and CDR2 from the germline V gene are SQVTM and ANQGSEA. This CDR3 is CSVRSGTSADTQYF. CDR3 DNA sequence: TGCAGCGTTCGATCGGGCACTAGCGCAGATACGCAGTATTTT.

In its sample, this clone was seen once. This sequence joins TRBV5-4 and TRBJ2-1; D perhaps matches TRBD2 (6 bases). The CDR3 consists of 14 residues. V was pared by 4 bases and J by 3 bases, with 11 bases between. The germline CDR1 and CDR2 sequences are SGHNT and YYREEE (reference sequence). The CDR3 DNA sequence: TGTGCCAGCAGCCCGAACGGGGGCTACAATGAGCAGTTCTTC. It yields the protein CASSPNGGYNEQFF.

The chain links TRBV28 to TRBJ2-7; maybe TRBD2 (6 bases). The CDR3 has 14 residues. V lost 4 bases and J lost 3, with 13 bases in between. Germline-derived CDR1 and CDR2 are MDHEN and SYDVKM. The CDR3 sequence: CASSSRLVLYEQYF. The CDR3 DNA reads TGTGCCAGCAGTTCGAGACTAGTCCTCTACGAGCAGTACTTC.

This chain joins TRBV7-7 and TRBJ1-5; D is unresolved. CDR1 is SSHAT and CDR2 is FNYEAQ in the germline V gene (reference sequence). The CDR3 covers 14 residues. V was trimmed by 0 bases and J by 5 bases, leaving 8 bases between them. The CDR3 DNA follows: TGTGCCAGCAGCTTAGCTGGCCGTGATCAGCCCCAGCATTTT. This translates into CASSLAGRDQPQHF.

On this clone: A read error may produce the germline difference seen at one junction end. The gene calls are TRBV7-9 and TRBJ2-7, with TRBD2 matching 11 bases. Germline CDR1 and CDR2: SEHNR and FQNEAQ (reference sequence). The CDR3 is made up of 16 amino acids. The chain's CDR3 is CSSSFLTSGGSYEQYF. The CDR3 DNA reads TGTTCCAGCAGTTTCCTCACTAGCGGGGGCTCCTACGAGCAGTACTTC.

The chain is built from TRBV28 and TRBJ1-2; tentatively, D is TRBD1 (5 bases). Between the trimmed V and J ends, which lost 2 bases and 7 bases, there was a span of 17 bases. The CDR3 loop spans 15 amino acids. CDR1 and CDR2 from the germline V gene are MDHEN and SYDVKM. CDR3 bases: TGTGCCAGCAGTTTAAATTCCGGGGGGGTCGGTGGCTACACCTTC. Translated: CASSLNSGGVGGYTF.

This rearrangement joins TRBV14 to TRBJ2-2; 8 bases fit TRBD1. The CDR3 spans 16 residues. Trimming at V came to 6 bases and at J to 4 bases, leaving 10 bases not matched to a gene. The germline gives CDR1 SGHDN, CDR2 FVKESK. CDR3: CASSRSGQGFTGELFF. In DNA, the CDR3 is TGTGCCAGCAGTCGATCCGGACAGGGCTTCACCGGGGAGCTGTTTTTT.

The rearrangement links TRBV14 to TRBJ2-1; 7 nucleotides line up with TRBD2. The V gene end was trimmed by 7 bases and the J gene end by 10 bases; junction bases not matched to a gene: 19. The germline gives CDR1 SGHDN, CDR2 FVKESK. The CDR3 sequence is 16 residues long. The CDR3 coding sequence is TGTGCCAGCACGTATTCCAGCGGGACGGGTCTGGGGGAGCAGTTCTTC. Encoded protein: CASTYSSGTGLGEQFF.

The chain couples TRBV9 to TRBJ2-2; a possible D gene is TRBD1 (5 bases). From germline, CDR1 is SGDLS and CDR2 YYNGEE. The CDR3 is made up of 14 amino acids. V gave up 2 bases and J gave up 7 bases, with 12 bases separating them. The CDR3 reads CASSVGRVGGELFF. CDR3 coding DNA: TGTGCCAGCAGCGTTGGCAGGGTGGGCGGGGAGCTGTTTTTT.

The chain couples TRBV6-8 to TRBJ2-7; no firm D call. Trimming left V 7 bases short and J 3 bases short, with 13 bases between. The CDR3 is 13 amino acids. Germline V CDR1 and CDR2: MNHGY, SAAAGT. The DNA for the CDR3 is TGTGCCAGCAAAATCAGACACTGCTACGAGCAGTACTTC. This sequence encodes CASKIRHCYEQYF.

The chain recombines TRBV29-1 with TRBJ2-5; TRBD2 matches 14 bases. The CDR3 spans 15 residues. CDR1 is SQVTM, CDR2 ANQGSEA, per germline. V shed 7 bases and J 2 bases; nucleotides not matched to a gene: 6. Written as DNA, the CDR3 is TGCAGCGGGACTAGCGGGGGGTCCAAGCAAGAGACCCAGTACTTC. Translation gives CSGTSGGSKQETQYF.

This chain links TRBV19 with TRBJ1-1; maybe TRBD1 (6 bases). Germline CDR1 reads LNHDA; CDR2 reads SQIVND (reference sequence). CDR3 length: 14 residues. Trimming removed 5 bases from V and 11 bases from J, with 21 bases in between. The CDR3 DNA reads TGTGCCAGTAGTTTGGGGGCCTTCTCAGGGGAGGCTTTCTTT. Amino acids: CASSLGAFSGEAFF.